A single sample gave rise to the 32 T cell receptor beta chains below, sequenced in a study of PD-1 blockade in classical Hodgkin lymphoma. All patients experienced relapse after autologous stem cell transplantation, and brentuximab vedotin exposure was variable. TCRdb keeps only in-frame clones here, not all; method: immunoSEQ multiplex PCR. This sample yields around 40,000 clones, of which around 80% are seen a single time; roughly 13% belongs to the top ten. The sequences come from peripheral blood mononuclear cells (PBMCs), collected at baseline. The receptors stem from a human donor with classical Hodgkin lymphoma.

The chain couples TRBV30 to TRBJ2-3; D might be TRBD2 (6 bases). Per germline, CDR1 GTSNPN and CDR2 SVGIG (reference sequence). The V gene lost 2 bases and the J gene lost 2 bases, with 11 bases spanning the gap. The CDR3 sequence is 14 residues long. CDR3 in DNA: TGTGCCTGGAGTCCGGGGCGGGACACAGATACGCAGTATTTT. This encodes CAWSPGRDTDTQYF.

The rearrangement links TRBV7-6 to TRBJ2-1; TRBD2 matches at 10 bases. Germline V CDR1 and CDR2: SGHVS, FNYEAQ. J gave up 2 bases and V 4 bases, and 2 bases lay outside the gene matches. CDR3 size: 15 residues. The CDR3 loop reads CASSWSGGAYNEQFF. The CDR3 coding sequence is TGTGCCAGCAGCTGGAGCGGGGGGGCCTACAATGAGCAGTTCTTC.

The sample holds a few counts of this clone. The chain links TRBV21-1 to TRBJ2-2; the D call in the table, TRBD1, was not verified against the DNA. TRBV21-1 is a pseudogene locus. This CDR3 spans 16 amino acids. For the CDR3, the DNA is TGTGCCAGCAGCAAAGCCCCAGGGGGCGCGGCCGGGGAGCTGTTTTTT. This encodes CASSKAPGGAAGELFF.

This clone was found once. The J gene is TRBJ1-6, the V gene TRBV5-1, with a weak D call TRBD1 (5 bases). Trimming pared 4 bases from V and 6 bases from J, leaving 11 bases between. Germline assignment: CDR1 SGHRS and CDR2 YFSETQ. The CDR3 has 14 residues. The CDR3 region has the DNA TGCGCCAGCAGCCCGACAGCCAGTAATTCACCCCTCCACTTT. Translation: CASSPTASNSPLHF.

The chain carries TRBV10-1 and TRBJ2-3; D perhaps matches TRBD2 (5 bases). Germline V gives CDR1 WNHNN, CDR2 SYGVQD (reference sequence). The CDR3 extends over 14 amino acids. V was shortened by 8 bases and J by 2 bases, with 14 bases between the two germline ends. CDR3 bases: TGCGCCAGCCCTCGGGGTATGGTCACAGATACGCAGTATTTT. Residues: CASPRGMVTDTQYF.

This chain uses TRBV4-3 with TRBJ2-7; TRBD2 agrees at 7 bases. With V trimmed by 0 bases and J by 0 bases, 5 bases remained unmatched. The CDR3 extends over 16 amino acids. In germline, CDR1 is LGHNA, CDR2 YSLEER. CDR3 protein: CASSQEGGSSSYEQYF. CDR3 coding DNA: TGCGCCAGCAGCCAAGAGGGGGGGTCTAGCTCCTACGAGCAGTACTTC.

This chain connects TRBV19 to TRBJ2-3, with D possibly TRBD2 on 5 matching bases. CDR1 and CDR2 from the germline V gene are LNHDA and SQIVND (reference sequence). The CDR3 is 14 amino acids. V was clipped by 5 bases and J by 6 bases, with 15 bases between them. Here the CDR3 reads CASSRNSRGDTQYF. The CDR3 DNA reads TGTGCCAGTAGTCGAAATTCACGAGGGGATACGCAGTATTTT.

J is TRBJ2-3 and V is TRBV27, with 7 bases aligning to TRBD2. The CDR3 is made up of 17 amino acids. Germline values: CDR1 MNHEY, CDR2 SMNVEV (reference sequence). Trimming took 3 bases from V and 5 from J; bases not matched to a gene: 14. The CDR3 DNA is TGTGCCAGCAGTTTGAGCATGCGGGGAGGGTTAGAAGATACGCAGTATTTT. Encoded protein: CASSLSMRGGLEDTQYF.

CDR3 residues: CASSSSSGGAHNEQFF. The CDR3 region has the DNA TGCGCCAGCAGCTCTTCGTCCGGGGGGGCGCACAATGAGCAGTTCTTC. The chain couples TRBV4-3 to TRBJ2-1; 8 bases are a match to TRBD2. V was pared by 5 bases and J by 5 bases, with 11 bases of the junction left unmatched. In germline, CDR1 is LGHNA, CDR2 YSLEER. The length of the CDR3 is 16 residues.

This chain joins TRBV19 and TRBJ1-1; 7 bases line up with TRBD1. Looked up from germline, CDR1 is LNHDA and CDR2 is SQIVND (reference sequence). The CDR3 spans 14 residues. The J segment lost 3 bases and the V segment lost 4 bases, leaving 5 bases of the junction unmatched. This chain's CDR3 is CASSTTGADTEAFF. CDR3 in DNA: TGTGCCAGTAGTACTACAGGGGCCGACACTGAAGCTTTCTTT.

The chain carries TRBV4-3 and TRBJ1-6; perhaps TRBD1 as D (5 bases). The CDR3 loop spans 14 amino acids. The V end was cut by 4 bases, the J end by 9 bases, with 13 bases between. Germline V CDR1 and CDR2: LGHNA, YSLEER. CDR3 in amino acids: CASSLEGASSPLHF. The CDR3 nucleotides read TGCGCCAGCAGCCTCGAAGGGGCTAGTTCACCCCTCCACTTT.

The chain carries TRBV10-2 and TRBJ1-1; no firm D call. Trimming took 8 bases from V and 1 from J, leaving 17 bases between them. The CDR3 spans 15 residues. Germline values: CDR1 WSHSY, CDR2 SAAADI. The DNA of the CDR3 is TGCGCCAGCTTTGGTCCTGGCACTGGGAACACTGAAGCTTTCTTT. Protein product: CASFGPGTGNTEAFF.

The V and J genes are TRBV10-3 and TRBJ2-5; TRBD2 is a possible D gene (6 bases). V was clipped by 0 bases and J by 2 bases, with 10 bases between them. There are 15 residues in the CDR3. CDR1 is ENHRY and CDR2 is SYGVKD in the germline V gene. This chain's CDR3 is CAISESWGDQETQYF. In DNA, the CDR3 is TGTGCCATCAGTGAGTCATGGGGGGATCAAGAGACCCAGTACTTC.

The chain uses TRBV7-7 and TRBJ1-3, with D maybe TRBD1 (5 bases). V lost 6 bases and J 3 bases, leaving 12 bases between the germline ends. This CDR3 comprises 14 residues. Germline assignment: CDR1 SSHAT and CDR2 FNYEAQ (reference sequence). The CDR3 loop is CASSPGTFGNTIYF. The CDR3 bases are TGTGCCAGCAGTCCCGGGACGTTTGGAAACACCATATATTTT.

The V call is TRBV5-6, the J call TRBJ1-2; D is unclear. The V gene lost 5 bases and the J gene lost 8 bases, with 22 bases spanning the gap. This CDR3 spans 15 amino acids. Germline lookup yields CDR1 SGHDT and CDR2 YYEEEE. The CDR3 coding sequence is TGTGCCAGCAGTGCGGACCTCTGGGGAGAGGGAGGCTACACCTTC. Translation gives CASSADLWGEGGYTF.

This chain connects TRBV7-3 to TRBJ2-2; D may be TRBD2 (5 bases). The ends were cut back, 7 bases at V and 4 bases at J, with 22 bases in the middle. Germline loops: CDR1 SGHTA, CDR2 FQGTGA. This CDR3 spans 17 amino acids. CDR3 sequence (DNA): TGTGCCAGCACCCCATCTTCTGTTAGGGCGGGCACCGGGGAGCTGTTTTTT. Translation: CASTPSSVRAGTGELFF.

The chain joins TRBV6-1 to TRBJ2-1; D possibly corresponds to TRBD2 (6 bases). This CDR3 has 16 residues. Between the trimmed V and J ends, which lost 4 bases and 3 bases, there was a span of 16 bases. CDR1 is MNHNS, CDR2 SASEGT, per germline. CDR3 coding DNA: TGTGCCAGCAGTGCGAACCCCGCCGGGGGCTACAATGAGCAGTTCTTC. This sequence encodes CASSANPAGGYNEQFF.

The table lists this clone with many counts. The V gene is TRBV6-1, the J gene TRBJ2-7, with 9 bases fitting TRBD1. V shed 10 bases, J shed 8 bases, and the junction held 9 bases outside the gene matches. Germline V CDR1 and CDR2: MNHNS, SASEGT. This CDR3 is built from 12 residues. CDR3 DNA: TGTGCCACCTCCCGGGGGACAGGGAAGCAGTACTTC. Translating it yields CATSRGTGKQYF.

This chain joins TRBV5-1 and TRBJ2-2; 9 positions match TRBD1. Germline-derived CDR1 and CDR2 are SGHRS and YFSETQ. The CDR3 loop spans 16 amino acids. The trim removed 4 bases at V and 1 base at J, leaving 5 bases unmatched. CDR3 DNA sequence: TGCGCCAGCAGCGCTGGACAGGGGAGGAACACCGGGGAGCTGTTTTTT. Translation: CASSAGQGRNTGELFF.

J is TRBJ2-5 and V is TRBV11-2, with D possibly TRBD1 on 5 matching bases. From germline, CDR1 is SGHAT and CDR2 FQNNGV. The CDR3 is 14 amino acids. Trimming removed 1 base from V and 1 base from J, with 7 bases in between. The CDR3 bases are TGTGCCAGCAGCTTAGGACAGCGCCAAGAGACCCAGTACTTC. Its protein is CASSLGQRQETQYF.

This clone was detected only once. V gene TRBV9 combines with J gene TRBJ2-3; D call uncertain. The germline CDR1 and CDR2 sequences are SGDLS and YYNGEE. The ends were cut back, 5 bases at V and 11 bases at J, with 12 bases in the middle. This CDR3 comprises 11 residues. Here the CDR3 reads CASSSDFKQYF. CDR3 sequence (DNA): TGTGCCAGCAGTTCAGACTTTAAGCAGTATTTT.

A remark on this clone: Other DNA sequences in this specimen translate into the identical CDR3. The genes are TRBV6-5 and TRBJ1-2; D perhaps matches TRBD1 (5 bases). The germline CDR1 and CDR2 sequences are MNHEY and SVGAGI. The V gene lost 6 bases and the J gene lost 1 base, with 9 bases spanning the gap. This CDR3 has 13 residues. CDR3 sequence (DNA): TGTGCCAGCAGCCCCGACAGTAACTATGGCTACACCTTC. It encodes CASSPDSNYGYTF.

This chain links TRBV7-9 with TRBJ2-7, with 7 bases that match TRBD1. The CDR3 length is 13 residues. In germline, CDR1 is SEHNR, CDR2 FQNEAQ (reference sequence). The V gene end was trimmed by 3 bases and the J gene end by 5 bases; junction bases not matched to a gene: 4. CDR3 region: CASSLGTDHEQYF. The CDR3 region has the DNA TGTGCCAGCAGCTTGGGGACAGATCACGAGCAGTACTTC. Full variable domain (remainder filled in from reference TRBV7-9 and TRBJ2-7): DTGVSQNPRHKITKRGQNVTFRCDPISEHNRLYWYRQTLGQGPEFLTYFQNEAQLEKSRLLSDRFSAERPKGSFSTLEIQRTEQGDSAMYLCASSLGTDHEQYFGPGTRLTVT.

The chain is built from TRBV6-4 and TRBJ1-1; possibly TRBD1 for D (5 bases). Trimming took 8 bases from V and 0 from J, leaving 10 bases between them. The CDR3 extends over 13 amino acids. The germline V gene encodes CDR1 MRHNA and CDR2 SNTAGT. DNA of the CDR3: TGTGCCAGCGGGGACGGTATGAACACTGAAGCTTTCTTT. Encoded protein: CASGDGMNTEAFF.

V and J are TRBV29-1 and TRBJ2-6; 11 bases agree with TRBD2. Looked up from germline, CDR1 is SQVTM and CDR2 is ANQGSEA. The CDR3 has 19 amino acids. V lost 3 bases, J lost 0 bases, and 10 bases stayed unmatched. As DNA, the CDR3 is TGCAGCGTTGAGACATGGCTAGCGGGGGGTTACTCTGGGGCCAACGTCCTGACTTTC. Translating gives CSVETWLAGGYSGANVLTF.

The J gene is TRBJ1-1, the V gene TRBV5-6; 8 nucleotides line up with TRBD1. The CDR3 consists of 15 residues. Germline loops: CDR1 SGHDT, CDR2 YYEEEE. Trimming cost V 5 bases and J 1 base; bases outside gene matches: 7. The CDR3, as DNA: TGTGCCAGCAGTTCAACAGGGGGAGGGAACACTGAAGCTTTCTTT. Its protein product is CASSSTGGGNTEAFF. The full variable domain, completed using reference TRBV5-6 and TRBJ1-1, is DAGVTQSPTHLIKTRGQQVTLRCSPKSGHDTVSWYQQALGQGPQFIFQYYEEEERQRGNFPDRFSGHQFPNYSSELNVNALLLGDSALYLCASSSTGGGNTEAFFGQGTRLTVV.

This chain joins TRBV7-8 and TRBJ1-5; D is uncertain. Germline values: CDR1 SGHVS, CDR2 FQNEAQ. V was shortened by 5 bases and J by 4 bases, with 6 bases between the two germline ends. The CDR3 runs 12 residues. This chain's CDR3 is CASSPQNQPQHF. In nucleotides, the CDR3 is TGTGCCAGCAGCCCCCAGAATCAGCCCCAGCATTTT.

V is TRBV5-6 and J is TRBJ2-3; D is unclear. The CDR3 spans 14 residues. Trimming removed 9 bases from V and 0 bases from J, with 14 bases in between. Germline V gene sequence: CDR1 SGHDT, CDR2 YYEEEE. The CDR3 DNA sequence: TGTGCCACCTTGAGATTCTTCAGCACAGATACGCAGTATTTT. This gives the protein CATLRFFSTDTQYF.

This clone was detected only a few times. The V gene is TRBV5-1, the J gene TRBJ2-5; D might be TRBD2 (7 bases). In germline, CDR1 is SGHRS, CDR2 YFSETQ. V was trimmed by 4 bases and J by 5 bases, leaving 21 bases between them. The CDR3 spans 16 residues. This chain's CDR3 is CASSPLYGGALETQYF. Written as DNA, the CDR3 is TGCGCCAGCAGCCCGCTTTATGGGGGGGCCTTGGAGACCCAGTACTTC.

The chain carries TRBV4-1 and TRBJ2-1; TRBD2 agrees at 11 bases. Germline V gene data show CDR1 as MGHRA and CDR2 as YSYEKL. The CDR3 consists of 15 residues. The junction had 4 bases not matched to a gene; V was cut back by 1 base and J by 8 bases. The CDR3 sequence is CASSQVAGGGDEQFF. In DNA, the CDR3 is TGCGCCAGCAGCCAAGTAGCGGGGGGGGGCGATGAGCAGTTCTTC.

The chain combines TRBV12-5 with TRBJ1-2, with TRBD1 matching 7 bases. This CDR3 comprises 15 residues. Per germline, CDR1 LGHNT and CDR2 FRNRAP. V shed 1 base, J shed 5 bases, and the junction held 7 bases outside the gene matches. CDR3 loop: CASGLDRGTLYGYTF. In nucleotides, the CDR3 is TGTGCTAGTGGTTTGGACAGGGGCACACTTTATGGCTACACCTTC.

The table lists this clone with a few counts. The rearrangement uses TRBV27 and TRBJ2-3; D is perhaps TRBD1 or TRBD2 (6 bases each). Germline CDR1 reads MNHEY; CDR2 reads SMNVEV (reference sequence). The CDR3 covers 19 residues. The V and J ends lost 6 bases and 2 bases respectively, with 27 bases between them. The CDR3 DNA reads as TGTGCCAGCAGCCCTCGGGCGCGAGGGGGGACCGCCATCACAGATACGCAGTATTTT. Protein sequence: CASSPRARGGTAITDTQYF.